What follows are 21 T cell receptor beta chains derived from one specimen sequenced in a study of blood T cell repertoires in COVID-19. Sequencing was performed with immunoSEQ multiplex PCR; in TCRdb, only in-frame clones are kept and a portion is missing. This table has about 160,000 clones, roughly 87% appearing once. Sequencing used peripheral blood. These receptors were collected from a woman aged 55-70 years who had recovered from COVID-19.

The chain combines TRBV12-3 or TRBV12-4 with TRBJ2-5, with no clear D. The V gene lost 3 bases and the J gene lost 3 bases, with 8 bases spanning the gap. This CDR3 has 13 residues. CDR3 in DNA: TGTGCCAGCAGTTTCTACAGTAAAGAGACCCAGTACTTC. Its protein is CASSFYSKETQYF.

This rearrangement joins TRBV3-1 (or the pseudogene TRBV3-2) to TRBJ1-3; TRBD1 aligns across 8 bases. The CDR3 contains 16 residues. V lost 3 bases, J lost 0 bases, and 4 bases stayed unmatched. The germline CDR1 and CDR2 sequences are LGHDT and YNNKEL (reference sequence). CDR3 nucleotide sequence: TGTGCCAGCAGCCAGGGACAGGTTAGCTCTGGAAACACCATATATTTT. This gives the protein CASSQGQVSSGNTIYF.

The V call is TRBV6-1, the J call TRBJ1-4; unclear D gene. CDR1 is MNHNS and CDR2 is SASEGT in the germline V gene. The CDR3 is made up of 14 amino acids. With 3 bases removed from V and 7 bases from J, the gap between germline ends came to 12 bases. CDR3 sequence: CASSDIVEGEKLFF. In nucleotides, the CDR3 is TGTGCCAGCAGTGACATTGTTGAGGGTGAAAAACTGTTTTTT.

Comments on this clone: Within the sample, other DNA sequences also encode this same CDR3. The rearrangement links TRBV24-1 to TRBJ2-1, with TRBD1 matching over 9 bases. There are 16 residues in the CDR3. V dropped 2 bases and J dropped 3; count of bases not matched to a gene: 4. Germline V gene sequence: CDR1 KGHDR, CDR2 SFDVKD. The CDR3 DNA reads TGTGCCACCAGTGATTACGGGACAGGGAACTACAATGAGCAGTTCTTC. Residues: CATSDYGTGNYNEQFF.

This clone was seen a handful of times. CDR3: CAISESPGRSNSPLHF. As DNA, the CDR3 is TGTGCCATCAGTGAGTCTCCAGGGCGCTCTAATTCACCCCTCCACTTT. The chain recombines TRBV10-3 with TRBJ1-6; tentatively, D is TRBD1 (5 bases). V lost 0 bases, J lost 6 bases, and 12 bases lay in between. The CDR3 is made up of 16 amino acids. Germline V gene lookup returns CDR1 ENHRY and CDR2 SYGVKD.

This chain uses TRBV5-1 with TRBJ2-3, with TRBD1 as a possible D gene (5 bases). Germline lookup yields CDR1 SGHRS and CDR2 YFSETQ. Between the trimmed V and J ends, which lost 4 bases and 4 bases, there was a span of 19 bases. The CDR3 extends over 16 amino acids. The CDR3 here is CASSPDPPGASDTQYF. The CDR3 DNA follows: TGCGCCAGCAGCCCTGACCCCCCTGGGGCCTCAGATACGCAGTATTTT.

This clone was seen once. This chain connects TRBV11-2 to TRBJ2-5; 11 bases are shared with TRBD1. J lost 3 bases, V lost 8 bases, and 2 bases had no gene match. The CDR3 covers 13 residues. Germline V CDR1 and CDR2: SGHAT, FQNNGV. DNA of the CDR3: TGTGCCAGCCGGGACAGGGGGGAAGAGACCCAGTACTTC. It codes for CASRDRGEETQYF. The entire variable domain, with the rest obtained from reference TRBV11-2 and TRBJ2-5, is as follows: EAGVAQSPRYKIIEKRQSVAFWCNPISGHATLYWYQQILGQGPKLLIQFQNNGVVDDSQLPKDRFSAERLKGVDSTLKIQPAKLEDSAVYLCASRDRGEETQYFGPGTRLLVL.

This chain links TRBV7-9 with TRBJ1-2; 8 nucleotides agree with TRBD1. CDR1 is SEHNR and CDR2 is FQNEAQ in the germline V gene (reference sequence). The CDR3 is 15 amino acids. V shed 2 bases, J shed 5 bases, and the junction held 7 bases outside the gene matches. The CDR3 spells CASSLTRGQGYGYTF. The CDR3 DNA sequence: TGTGCCAGCAGCTTAACCAGGGGGCAGGGTTATGGCTACACCTTC.

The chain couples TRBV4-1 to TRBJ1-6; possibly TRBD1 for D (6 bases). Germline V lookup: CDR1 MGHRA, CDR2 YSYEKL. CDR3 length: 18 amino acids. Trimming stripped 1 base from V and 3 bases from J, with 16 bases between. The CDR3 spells CASSQVRTRGHYNSPLHF. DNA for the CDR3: TGCGCCAGCAGCCAAGTTCGTACCAGGGGCCACTATAATTCACCCCTCCACTTT.

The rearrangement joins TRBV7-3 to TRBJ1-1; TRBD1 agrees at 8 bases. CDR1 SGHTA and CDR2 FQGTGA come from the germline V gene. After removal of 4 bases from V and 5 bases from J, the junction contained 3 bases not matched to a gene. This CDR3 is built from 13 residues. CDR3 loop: CASSSQGATEAFF. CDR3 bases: TGTGCCAGCAGCTCTCAGGGGGCAACTGAAGCTTTCTTT.

The CDR3, as DNA: TGCGCCAGCTGGGGACAGGGAGTCGGTGTTGAGCAGTTCTTC. Amino acids: CASWGQGVGVEQFF. The chain has TRBV5-1 and TRBJ2-1; 9 bases line up with TRBD1. CDR1 SGHRS and CDR2 YFSETQ come from the germline V gene. This CDR3 is 14 amino acids long. The junction had 11 bases not matched to a gene; V was cut back by 7 bases and J by 9 bases.

The CDR3 DNA reads TGTGCCAGCAGTGACACAGGACCGAACACTGAAGCTTTCTTT. Residues: CASSDTGPNTEAFF. The chain employs TRBV6-1 and TRBJ1-1; perhaps TRBD1 as D (5 bases). CDR1 is MNHNS and CDR2 is SASEGT in the germline V gene. The CDR3 extends over 14 amino acids. V was cut by 3 bases and J by 1 base, with 9 bases left in between.

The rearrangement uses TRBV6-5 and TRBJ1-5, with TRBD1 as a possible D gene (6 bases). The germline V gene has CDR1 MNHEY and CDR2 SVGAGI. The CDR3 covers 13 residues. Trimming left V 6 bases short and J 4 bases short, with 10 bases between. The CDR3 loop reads CASRGTGNQPQHF. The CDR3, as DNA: TGTGCCAGCAGGGGCACAGGGAATCAGCCCCAGCATTTT.

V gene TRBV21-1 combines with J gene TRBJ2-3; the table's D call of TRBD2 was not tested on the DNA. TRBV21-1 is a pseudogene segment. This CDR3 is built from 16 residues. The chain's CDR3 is CASSNSLENNTDTQYF. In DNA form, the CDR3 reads TGTGCCAGCAGCAATTCTCTAGAAAATAACACAGATACGCAGTATTTT.

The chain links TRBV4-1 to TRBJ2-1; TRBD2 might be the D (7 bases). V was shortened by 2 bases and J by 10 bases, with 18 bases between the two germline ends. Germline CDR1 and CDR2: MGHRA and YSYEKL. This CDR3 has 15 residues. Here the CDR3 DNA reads TGCGCCAGCAGCCAAAGGGAAACGGGGGGCGGAGAGCAGTTCTTC. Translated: CASSQRETGGGEQFF.

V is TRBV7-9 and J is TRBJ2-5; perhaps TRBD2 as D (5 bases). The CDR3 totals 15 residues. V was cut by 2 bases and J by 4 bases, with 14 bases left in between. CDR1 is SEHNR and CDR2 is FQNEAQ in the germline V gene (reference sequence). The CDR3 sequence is CASSLIGEGTETQYF. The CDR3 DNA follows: TGTGCCAGCAGCTTAATCGGCGAGGGAACAGAGACCCAGTACTTC.

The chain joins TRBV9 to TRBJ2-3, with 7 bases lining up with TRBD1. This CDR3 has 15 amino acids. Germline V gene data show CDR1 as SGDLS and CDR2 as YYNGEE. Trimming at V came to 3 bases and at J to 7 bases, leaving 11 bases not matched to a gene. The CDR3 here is CASSAREGASNTQYF. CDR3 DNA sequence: TGTGCCAGCAGCGCCCGAGAGGGGGCGTCGAATACGCAGTATTTT.

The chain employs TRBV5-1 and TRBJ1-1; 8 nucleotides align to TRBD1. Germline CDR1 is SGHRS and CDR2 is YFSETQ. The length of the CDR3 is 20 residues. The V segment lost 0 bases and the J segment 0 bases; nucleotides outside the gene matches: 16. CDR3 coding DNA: TGCGCCAGCAGCTTGGTCAGGGGGACAGGTTCCGCGGCGATGAACACTGAAGCTTTCTTT. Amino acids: CASSLVRGTGSAAMNTEAFF.

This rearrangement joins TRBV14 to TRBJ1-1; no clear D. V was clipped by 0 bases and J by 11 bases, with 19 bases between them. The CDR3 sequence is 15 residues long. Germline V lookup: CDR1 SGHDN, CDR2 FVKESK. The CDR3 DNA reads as TGTGCCAGCAGCCAAGATCCCCTTGGGCAGGCTTCCGCTTTCTTT. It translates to CASSQDPLGQASAFF.

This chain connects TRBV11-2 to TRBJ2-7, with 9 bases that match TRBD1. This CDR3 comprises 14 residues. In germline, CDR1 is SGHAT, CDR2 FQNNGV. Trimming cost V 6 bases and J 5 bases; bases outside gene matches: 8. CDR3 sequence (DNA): TGTGCCAGCAGACTAGGACAGGGGTCCGACGAGCAGTACTTC. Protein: CASRLGQGSDEQYF.

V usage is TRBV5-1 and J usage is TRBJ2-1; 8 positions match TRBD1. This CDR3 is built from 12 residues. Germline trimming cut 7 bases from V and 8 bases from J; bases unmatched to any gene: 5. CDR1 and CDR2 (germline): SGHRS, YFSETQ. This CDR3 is CASHRGIDEQFF. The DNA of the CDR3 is TGCGCCAGCCACAGGGGGATTGATGAGCAGTTCTTC. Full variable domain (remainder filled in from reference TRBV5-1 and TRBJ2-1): KAGVTQTPRYLIKTRGQQVTLSCSPISGHRSVSWYQQTPGQGLQFLFEYFSETQRNKGNFPGRFSGRQFSNSRSEMNVSTLELGDSALYLCASHRGIDEQFFGPGTRLTVL.